This T cell receptor beta chain is from a study of PD-1 blockade in classical Hodgkin lymphoma. About the research overall: Nivolumab 3 mg/kg was given intravenously every 2 weeks.

TCRdb keeps only in-frame clones here, not all; method: immunoSEQ multiplex PCR. The table records around 30,000 clones, about four fifths of them present only once. Described time point: cycle 4 day 1 (C4D1), after about 6 weeks of nivolumab. Brentuximab vedotin exposure varied among the patients, all of whom had relapsed after autologous stem cell transplantation. Classification of best responses gave complete response, partial response or progressive disease. V was cut by 0 bases and J by 0 bases, with 15 bases left in between. Germline CDR1 and CDR2: SGHVS and FQNEAQ. This CDR3 has 18 amino acids.

This chain links TRBV7-8 with TRBJ1-3, with D unresolved. Sequenced here: peripheral blood mononuclear cells (PBMCs), sampled before the fourth cycle of nivolumab. This TCR was sampled from a human donor with classical Hodgkin lymphoma. The chain's CDR3 is CASSLATELIYSGNTIYF. The CDR3 nucleotides read TGTGCCAGCAGCTTAGCTACGGAATTAATTTACTCTGGAAACACCATATATTTT.